One sample yielded the 18 T cell receptor beta chains listed below, sequenced in a study of blood T cells in healthy people across ages (dated by TCRdb to 2014 to 2015). To prepare the library, 5' RACE was applied. Sequencing was carried out with an Illumina HiSeq 2500. A second PCR of about 6 to 11 cycles was performed with a sample-barcoded 5' primer and a J-beta primer mix. TCRdb reanalyzed the raw reads on its own, using fastp at Q25 for trimming and MiXCR for clone calling, and kept in-frame beta chains. Every entry covers one CDR3 protein and lists the most common genes and DNA from its rows. The sample table holds 890,000 or so distinct CDR3 sequences, of which around two thirds were seen once. The ten top clones hold around a quarter of the sample. Sequencing was carried out using blood. The receptors were sampled from a man aged 30 to 45 in good health.

This clonotype was observed a handful of times. This chain joins TRBV6-2 or TRBV6-3 and TRBJ2-1; 7 bases fit TRBD1. The V gene's germline CDR1 is MNHEY and CDR2 SVGEGT. Unmatched junction bases numbered 16, after V lost 0 bases and J lost 14 bases. CDR3 length: 16 amino acids. CDR3 sequence (DNA): TGTGCCAGCAGTTACTCTGCTCAGCGACAGGGCTCAGGGGAGTTCTTC. It is translated as CASSYSAQRQGSGEFF.

The chain uses TRBV29-1 and TRBJ2-5, with 8 bases matching TRBD1. Germline V gives CDR1 SQVTM, CDR2 ANQGSEA. Trimming cost V 6 bases and J 1 base; bases outside gene matches: 7. CDR3 length: 14 amino acids. CDR3 residues: CSVGSTGGQETQYF. The CDR3 coding sequence is TGCAGCGTCGGATCCACAGGGGGCCAAGAGACCCAGTACTTC.

This rearrangement joins TRBV3-1 to TRBJ2-5, with D hard to call. V was pared by 0 bases and J by 2 bases, with 13 bases between. The germline V gene encodes CDR1 LGHDT and CDR2 YNNKEL (reference sequence). This CDR3 spans 16 amino acids. The CDR3 DNA follows: TGTGCCAGCAGCCAAGAATTACGGGCAGTGCAAGAGACCCAGTACTTC. Translated, it gives CASSQELRAVQETQYF.

The CDR3: CASSPLDRGGEQFF. CDR3 sequence (DNA): TGTGCCAGCAGCCCCTTAGATCGGGGCGGTGAGCAGTTCTTC. This chain connects TRBV9 to TRBJ2-1, with D tentatively TRBD1 or TRBD2 (5 bases each). The CDR3 totals 14 residues. The V end lost 4 bases, the J end lost 9 bases, and 17 bases lay between the germline ends. The germline gives CDR1 SGDLS, CDR2 YYNGEE.

The chain has TRBV7-3 and TRBJ2-1; D possibly matches TRBD1 or TRBD2 (5 bases each). CDR3 length equals 13 residues. Germline CDR1 reads SGHTA; CDR2 reads FQGTGA. V was pared by 8 bases and J by 4 bases, with 12 bases between. CDR3 sequence (DNA): TGTGCCAGCGGGGACCTAGCTTACAATGAGCAGTTCTTC. This translates into CASGDLAYNEQFF.

This clonotype has a handful of counts. The junction departs from germline at one end; a sequencing error may be responsible. The chain uses TRBV7-9 and TRBJ1-2; D ambiguous. The CDR3 has 13 residues. CDR1 is SEHNR and CDR2 is FQNEAQ in the germline V gene (reference sequence). The CDR3 reads CASSLGVNYGYTF. Here the CDR3 DNA reads TGTGCCAGCAGTTTAGGAGTTAACTATGGCTACACCTTC.

This clonotype was seen a few times. The genes are TRBV12-3 or TRBV12-4 and TRBJ2-1; possibly TRBD2 for D (7 bases). The CDR3 consists of 13 residues. V was clipped by 8 bases and J by 3 bases, with 11 bases between them. CDR3 nucleotides: TGTGCCAGCCAGGGGAGGGACTACAATGAGCAGTTCTTC. This encodes CASQGRDYNEQFF.

This clonotype was found a few times. The chain is built from TRBV11-2 and TRBJ1-2; D is ambiguous. The CDR3 is 15 amino acids. The ends were cut back, 1 base at V and 6 bases at J, with 15 bases in the middle. Germline CDR1 SGHAT, CDR2 FQNNGV. Here the CDR3 DNA reads TGTGCCAGCAGCTTAGTGGCGGGAAATCAGCATGGCTACACCTTC. Protein sequence: CASSLVAGNQHGYTF.

The V gene is TRBV2, the J gene TRBJ2-7, with TRBD2 matching over 7 bases. V shed 7 bases, J shed 2 bases, and the junction held 2 bases outside the gene matches. The CDR3 extends over 12 amino acids. The germline gives CDR1 SNHLY, CDR2 FYNNEI. The CDR3 DNA reads as TGTGCCAGCATGGGACTAACCTACGAGCAGTACTTC. Amino acids: CASMGLTYEQYF.

This clonotype was seen a few times. The rearrangement joins TRBV12-3 or TRBV12-4 to TRBJ2-7; D gene unclear. The CDR3 is 12 amino acids. Trimming took off 3 bases at V and 9 bases at J, with 12 bases between the two ends. Here the CDR3 reads CASSFPDRAQYF. CDR3 coding DNA: TGTGCCAGCAGTTTCCCCGACCGGGCGCAGTACTTC.

The chain is built from TRBV2 and TRBJ1-6, with D uncertain. Trimming left V 0 bases short and J 9 bases short, with 15 bases between. This CDR3 is 16 amino acids long. Germline V gene sequence: CDR1 SNHLY, CDR2 FYNNEI. The CDR3 protein is CASSEAGGVPLSPLHF. The CDR3 coding sequence is TGTGCCAGCAGTGAAGCGGGCGGGGTACCCCTTTCACCCCTCCACTTT.

The chain combines TRBV4-3 with TRBJ1-2; 7 bases agree with TRBD1. Trimming cost V 1 base and J 5 bases; bases outside gene matches: 7. The CDR3 runs 15 residues. Germline V gene lookup returns CDR1 LGHNA and CDR2 YSLEER. Here the CDR3 reads CASSQGGTAFYGYTF. The CDR3 coding sequence is TGCGCCAGCAGCCAAGGGGGGACAGCCTTTTATGGCTACACCTTC.

The rearrangement links TRBV5-1 to TRBJ2-5; D possibly matches TRBD1 or TRBD2 (5 bases each). The J call may be incorrect, as the DNA end agrees better with TRBJ2-7. Germline CDR1 and CDR2: SGHRS and YFSETQ. The CDR3 runs 16 residues. The CDR3 loop reads CASSLPTKGAVYEQYF. CDR3 nucleotides: TGCGCCAGCAGCCTACCGACTAAAGGGGCCGTATACGAGCAGTACTTC.

The rearrangement uses TRBV10-3 and TRBJ2-7; no clear D gene. Per germline, CDR1 ENHRY and CDR2 SYGVKD. V was clipped by 0 bases and J by 4 bases, with 7 bases between them. The CDR3 runs 13 residues. CDR3 region: CAISESNGYEQYF. In DNA, the CDR3 is TGTGCCATCAGTGAGTCGAATGGGTACGAGCAGTACTTC.

This clonotype was recorded once. The chain recombines TRBV4-2 with TRBJ2-4, with D possibly TRBD1 on 5 matching bases. The V and J ends lost 6 bases and 13 bases respectively, with 25 bases between them. Germline values: CDR1 LGHNA, CDR2 YNFKEQ. CDR3 length: 15 amino acids. The DNA of the CDR3 is TGTGCCAGCAGTCAGACACAGGTCCCCTTTAATGAGCAGTACTTC. It is translated as CASSQTQVPFNEQYF.

The genes are TRBV4-3 and TRBJ2-3; TRBD2 is a possible D gene (7 bases). Trimming pared 0 bases from V and 7 bases from J, leaving 17 bases between. Germline CDR1 and CDR2: LGHNA and YSLEER. This CDR3 spans 16 amino acids. Here the CDR3 reads CASSQDRGGALNTQYF. The CDR3 bases are TGCGCCAGCAGCCAAGATCGAGGGGGGGCCTTAAATACGCAGTATTTT.

V usage is TRBV7-9 and J usage is TRBJ2-7, with 8 bases fitting TRBD1. Losses at the gene ends were 1 base for V and 5 bases for J; bases not matched to a gene: 7. Germline CDR1 reads SEHNR; CDR2 reads FQNEAQ (reference sequence). CDR3 length: 15 amino acids. CDR3 nucleotide sequence: TGTGCCAGCAGCTTAGGGGTGACAGGGGACCACGAGCAGTACTTC. Residues: CASSLGVTGDHEQYF. The full variable domain, rest sourced from reference TRBV7-9 and TRBJ2-7, is DTGVSQNPRHKITKRGQNVTFRCDPISEHNRLYWYRQTLGQGPEFLTYFQNEAQLEKSRLLSDRFSAERPKGSFSTLEIQRTEQGDSAMYLCASSLGVTGDHEQYFGPGTRLTVT.

The chain combines TRBV28 with TRBJ2-4, with TRBD1 matching 9 bases. The CDR3 totals 15 residues. CDR1 and CDR2 from the germline V gene are MDHEN and SYDVKM. V gave up 5 bases and J gave up 2 bases; unmatched junction bases: 4. The CDR3 sequence: CASSPGTGSKNIQYF. CDR3 coding DNA: TGTGCCAGCAGTCCCGGGACAGGGTCCAAAAACATTCAGTACTTC. Based on the CDR3 plus reference TRBV28 and TRBJ2-4, the full variable domain is DVKVTQSSRYLVKRTGEKVFLECVQDMDHENMFWYRQDPGLGLRLIYFSYDVKMKEKGDIPEGYSVSREKKERFSLILESASTNQTSMYLCASSPGTGSKNIQYFGAGTRLSVL.